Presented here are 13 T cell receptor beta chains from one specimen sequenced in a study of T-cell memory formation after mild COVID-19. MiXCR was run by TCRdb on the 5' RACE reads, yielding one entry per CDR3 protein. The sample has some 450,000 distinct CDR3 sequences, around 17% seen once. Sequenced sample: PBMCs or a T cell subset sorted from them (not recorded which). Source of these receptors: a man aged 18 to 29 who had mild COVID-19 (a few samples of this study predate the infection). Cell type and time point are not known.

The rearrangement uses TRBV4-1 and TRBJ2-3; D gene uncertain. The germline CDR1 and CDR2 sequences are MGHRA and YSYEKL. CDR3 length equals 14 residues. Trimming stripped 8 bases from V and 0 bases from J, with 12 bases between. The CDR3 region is CASRPASSTDTQYF. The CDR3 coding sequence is TGCGCCAGCCGCCCGGCCTCTAGCACAGATACGCAGTATTTT.

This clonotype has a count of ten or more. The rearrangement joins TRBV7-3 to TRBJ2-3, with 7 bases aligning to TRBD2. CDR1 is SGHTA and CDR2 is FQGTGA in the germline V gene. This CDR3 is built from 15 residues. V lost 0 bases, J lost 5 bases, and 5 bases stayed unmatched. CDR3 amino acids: CASSLTGGFGDTQYF. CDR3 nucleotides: TGTGCCAGCAGCTTAACGGGGGGGTTCGGAGATACGCAGTATTTT.

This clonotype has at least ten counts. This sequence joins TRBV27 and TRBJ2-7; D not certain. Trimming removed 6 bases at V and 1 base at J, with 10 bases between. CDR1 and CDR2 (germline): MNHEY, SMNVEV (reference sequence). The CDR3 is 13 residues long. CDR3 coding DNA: TGTGCCAGCAGCCATGGGCCGTCCTACGAGCAGTACTTC. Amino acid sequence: CASSHGPSYEQYF.

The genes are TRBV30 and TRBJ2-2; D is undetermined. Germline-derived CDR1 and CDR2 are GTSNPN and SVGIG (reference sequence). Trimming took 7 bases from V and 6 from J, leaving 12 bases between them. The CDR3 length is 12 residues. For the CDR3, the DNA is TGTGCCTTTACCAGGAATCCCGGGGAGCTGTTTTTT. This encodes CAFTRNPGELFF.

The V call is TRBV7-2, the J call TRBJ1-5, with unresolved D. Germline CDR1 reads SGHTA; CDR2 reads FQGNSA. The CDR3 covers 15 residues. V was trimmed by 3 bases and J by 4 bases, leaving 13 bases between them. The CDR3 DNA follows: TGTGCCAGCAGCTTGGGAGGACGGATTAATCAGCCCCAGCATTTT. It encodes CASSLGGRINQPQHF.

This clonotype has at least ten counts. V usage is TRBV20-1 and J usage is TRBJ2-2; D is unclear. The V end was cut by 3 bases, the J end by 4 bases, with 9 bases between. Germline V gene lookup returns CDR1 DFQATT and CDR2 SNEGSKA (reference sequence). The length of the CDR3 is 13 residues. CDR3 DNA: TGCAGTGCTAGTTTCAGTGGCACCGGGGAGCTGTTTTTT. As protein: CSASFSGTGELFF.

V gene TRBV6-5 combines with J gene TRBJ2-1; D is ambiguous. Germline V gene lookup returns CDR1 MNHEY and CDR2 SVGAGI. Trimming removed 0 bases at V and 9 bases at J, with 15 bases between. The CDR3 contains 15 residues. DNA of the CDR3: TGTGCCAGCAGTTACTCGATAGAAGGGTCCGGTGAGCAGTTCTTC. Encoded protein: CASSYSIEGSGEQFF.

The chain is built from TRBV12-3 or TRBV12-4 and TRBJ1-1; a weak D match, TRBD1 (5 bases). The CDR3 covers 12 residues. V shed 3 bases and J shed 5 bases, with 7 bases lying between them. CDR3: CASSFWGTEAFF. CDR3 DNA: TGTGCCAGCAGTTTCTGGGGGACTGAAGCTTTCTTT.

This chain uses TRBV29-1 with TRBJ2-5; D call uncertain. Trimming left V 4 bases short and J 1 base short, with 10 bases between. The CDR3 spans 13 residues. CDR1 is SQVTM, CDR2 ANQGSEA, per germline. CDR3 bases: TGCAGCGTTGTTTTGAGCGTCCAAGAGACCCAGTACTTC. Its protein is CSVVLSVQETQYF.

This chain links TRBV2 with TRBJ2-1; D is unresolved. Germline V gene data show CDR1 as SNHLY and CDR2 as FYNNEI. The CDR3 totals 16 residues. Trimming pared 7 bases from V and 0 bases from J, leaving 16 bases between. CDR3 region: CASIKGGTSSYNEQFF. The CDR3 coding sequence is TGTGCCAGCATAAAAGGCGGCACCAGCTCCTACAATGAGCAGTTCTTC.

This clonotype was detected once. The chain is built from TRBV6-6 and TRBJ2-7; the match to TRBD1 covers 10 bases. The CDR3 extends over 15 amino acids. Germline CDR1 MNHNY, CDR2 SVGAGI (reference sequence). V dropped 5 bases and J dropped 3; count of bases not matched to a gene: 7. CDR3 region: CASSDRDRGYYEQYF. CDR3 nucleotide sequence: TGTGCCAGCAGTGACCGGGACAGGGGATACTACGAGCAGTACTTC.

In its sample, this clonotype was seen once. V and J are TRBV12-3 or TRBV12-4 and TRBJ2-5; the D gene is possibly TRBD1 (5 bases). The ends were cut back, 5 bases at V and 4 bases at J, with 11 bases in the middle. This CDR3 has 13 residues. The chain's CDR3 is CASSRGLTETQYF. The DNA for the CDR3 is TGTGCCAGCAGTAGGGGTCTTACAGAGACCCAGTACTTC.

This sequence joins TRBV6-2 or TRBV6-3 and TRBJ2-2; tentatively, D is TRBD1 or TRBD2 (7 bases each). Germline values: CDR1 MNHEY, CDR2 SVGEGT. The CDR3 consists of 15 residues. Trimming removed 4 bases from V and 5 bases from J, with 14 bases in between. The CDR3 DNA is TGTGCCAGCAGTTTAAGGGAGGGGGCGACCGGGGAGCTGTTTTTT. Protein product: CASSLREGATGELFF.